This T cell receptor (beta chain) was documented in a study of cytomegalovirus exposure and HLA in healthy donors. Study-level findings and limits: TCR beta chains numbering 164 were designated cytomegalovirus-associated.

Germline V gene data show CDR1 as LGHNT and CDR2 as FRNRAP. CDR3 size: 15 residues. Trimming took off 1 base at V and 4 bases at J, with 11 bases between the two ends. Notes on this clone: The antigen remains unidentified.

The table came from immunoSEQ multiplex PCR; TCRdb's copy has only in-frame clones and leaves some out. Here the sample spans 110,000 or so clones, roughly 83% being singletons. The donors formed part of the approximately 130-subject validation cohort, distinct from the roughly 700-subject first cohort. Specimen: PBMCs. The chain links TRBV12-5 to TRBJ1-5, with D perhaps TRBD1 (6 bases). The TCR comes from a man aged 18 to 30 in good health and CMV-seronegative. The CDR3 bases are TGTGCTAGTGGTTTGGCGATTCAGGGGAATCAGCCCCAGCATTTT. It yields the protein CASGLAIQGNQPQHF. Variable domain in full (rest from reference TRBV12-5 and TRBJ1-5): DARVTQTPRHKVTEMGQEVTMRCQPILGHNTVFWYRQTMMQGLELLAYFRNRAPLDDSGMPKDRFSAEMPDATLATLKIQPSEPRDSAVYFCASGLAIQGNQPQHFGDGTRLSIL.